These 6 T cell receptor beta chains originate from one sample sequenced in a study of blood T cell repertoires in COVID-19. Assay: immunoSEQ multiplex PCR; the TCRdb copy retains only in-frame clones and omits some. This sample has 93,000 or so clones, with about 85% found just once. Sequenced: peripheral blood. These receptors originate from a middle-aged man in a cohort sampled during active COVID-19.

The rearrangement uses TRBV6-6 and TRBJ1-5; a possible D gene is TRBD1 (6 bases). V lost 0 bases and J lost 4, with 10 bases in between. Germline V gene data show CDR1 as MNHNY and CDR2 as SVGAGI (reference sequence). This CDR3 has 15 amino acids. The DNA for the CDR3 is TGTGCCAGCAGTTACTCGACAGGAGCGAATCAGCCCCAGCATTTT. This sequence encodes CASSYSTGANQPQHF.

This rearrangement joins TRBV5-1 to TRBJ2-1; the D gene is possibly TRBD1 (6 bases). Trimming stripped 0 bases from V and 10 bases from J, with 11 bases between. Germline-derived CDR1 and CDR2 are SGHRS and YFSETQ. The CDR3 extends over 13 amino acids. The CDR3 DNA reads as TGCGCCAGCAGCTTGGTCACAGGGTACGAGCAGTTCTTC. This gives the protein CASSLVTGYEQFF.

V usage is TRBV11-1 and J usage is TRBJ1-1; D is possibly TRBD1 (6 bases). The CDR3 has 15 amino acids. V was cut by 4 bases and J by 1 base, with 13 bases left in between. Germline V CDR1 and CDR2: SGHAT, FQDESV (reference sequence). The CDR3, as DNA: TGTGCCAGCAGCTCGGGTGACAGGAAGAACACTGAAGCTTTCTTT. This sequence encodes CASSSGDRKNTEAFF.

This chain connects TRBV9 to TRBJ1-1; D might be TRBD1 (5 bases). This CDR3 is built from 15 residues. In germline, CDR1 is SGDLS, CDR2 YYNGEE. With 0 bases removed from V and 0 bases from J, the gap between germline ends came to 9 bases. Here the CDR3 reads CASSVGGAMNTEAFF. The DNA of the CDR3 is TGTGCCAGCAGCGTAGGCGGGGCCATGAACACTGAAGCTTTCTTT.

The chain has TRBV9 and TRBJ2-7; 9 bases align to TRBD1. J was trimmed by 6 bases and V by 1 base; bases with no gene match: 8. CDR1 SGDLS and CDR2 YYNGEE come from the germline V gene. This CDR3 spans 15 amino acids. CDR3 amino acids: CASSVRWGQGSEQYF. The DNA of the CDR3 is TGTGCCAGCAGCGTAAGGTGGGGACAGGGAAGCGAGCAGTACTTC.

This clone was observed a handful of times. This chain connects TRBV5-8 to TRBJ1-1, with 7 bases aligning to TRBD1. Germline CDR1 SGHTS, CDR2 YDEGEE. The junction had 3 bases not matched to a gene; V was cut back by 0 bases and J by 1 base. The CDR3 spans 15 residues. CDR3 sequence reads: CASSLGQGANTEAFF. The CDR3 DNA sequence: TGTGCCAGCAGCTTGGGACAGGGTGCGAACACTGAAGCTTTCTTT.